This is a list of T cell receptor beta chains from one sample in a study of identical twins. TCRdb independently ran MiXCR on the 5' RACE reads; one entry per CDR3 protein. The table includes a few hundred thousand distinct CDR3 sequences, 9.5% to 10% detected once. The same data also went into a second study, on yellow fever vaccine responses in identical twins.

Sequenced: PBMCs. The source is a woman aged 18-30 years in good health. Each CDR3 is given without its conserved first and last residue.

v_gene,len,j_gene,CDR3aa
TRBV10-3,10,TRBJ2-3,AIREGVDTQY
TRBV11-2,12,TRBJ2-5,ASSPSPGVETQY
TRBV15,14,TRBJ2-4,ATSRALQGEKNIQY
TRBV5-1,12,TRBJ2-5,ASSVTRIQETQY
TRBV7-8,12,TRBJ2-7,ASSLREPPYEQY
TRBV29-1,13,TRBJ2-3,SVARTSDRTDTQY
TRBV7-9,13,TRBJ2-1,ASSQGQGAGNEQF
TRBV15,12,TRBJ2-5,ATRGPWEGETQY
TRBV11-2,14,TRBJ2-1,ASKRIQTADYNEQF
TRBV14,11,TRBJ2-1,ASSQDLEVFRV
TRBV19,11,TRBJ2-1,ASTMTGRNEQF
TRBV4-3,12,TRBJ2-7,ASSQVLEPREQY
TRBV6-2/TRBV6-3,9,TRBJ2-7,ASSLAFEQY
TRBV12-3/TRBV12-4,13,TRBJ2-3,ASSLSRGPRDTQY
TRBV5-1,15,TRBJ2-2,ASSSRSGGRNTGELF
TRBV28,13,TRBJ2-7,ASSPDDRDSYEQY
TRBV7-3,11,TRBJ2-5,ASSQYREETQY
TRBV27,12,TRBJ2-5,ASSPYGQEETQY
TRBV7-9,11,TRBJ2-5,ASSLDYEETQY
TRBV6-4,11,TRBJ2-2,ASSQGFTGELF
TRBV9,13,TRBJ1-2,ASSVQRPARDGYT
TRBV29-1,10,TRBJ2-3,SVEEGGDTQY
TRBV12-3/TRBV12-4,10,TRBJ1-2,ASRDDSSGYT
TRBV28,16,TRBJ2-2,ASSFYTKGQENTGELF
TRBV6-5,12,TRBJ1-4,ASSYSKVAEKLF
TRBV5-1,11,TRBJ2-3,ASSFGGIDTQY
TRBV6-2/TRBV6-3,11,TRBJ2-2,ASNGGYTGELF
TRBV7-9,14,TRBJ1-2,ASSSELGGFNYGYT
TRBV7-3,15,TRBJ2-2,ASSPIRAGMNTGELF
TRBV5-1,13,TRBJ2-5,ASSWGQGSKETQY
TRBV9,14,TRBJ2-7,ASSAGDQGFGYEQY
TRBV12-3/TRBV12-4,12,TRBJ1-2,ASSLLRANYGYT
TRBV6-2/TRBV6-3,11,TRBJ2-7,ASSTSGSTGQY
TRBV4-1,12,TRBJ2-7,ASSRDLQGYEQY
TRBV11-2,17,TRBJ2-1,ASSLTLVSLAGGYNEQF
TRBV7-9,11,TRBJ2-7,ASSKGAPPEQY
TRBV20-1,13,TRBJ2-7,SARKTLRSSYEQY
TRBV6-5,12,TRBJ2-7,ASSYRDSAYEQY
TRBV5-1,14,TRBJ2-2,ASSPGLAGNTGELF
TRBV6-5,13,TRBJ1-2,ASSYSIPVRGGYT
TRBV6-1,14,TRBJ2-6,ASSRGLVGGANVLT
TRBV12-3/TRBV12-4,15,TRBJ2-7,ASSSSRLAGVSYEQY
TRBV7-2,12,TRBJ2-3,ASRLAGPTDTQY
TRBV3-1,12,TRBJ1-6,ASSRNRADSPLH
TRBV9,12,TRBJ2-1,ASSVSASYNEQF
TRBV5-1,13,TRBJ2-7,ASSLLGTASYEQY
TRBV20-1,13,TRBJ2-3,SARDPRLDGGTQY
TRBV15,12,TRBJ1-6,ATSGDRENSPLH
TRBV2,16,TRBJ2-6,ASSEADPGVYGANVLT
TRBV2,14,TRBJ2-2,ASRKELAANTGELF
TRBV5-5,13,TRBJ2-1,ASSLAGTTVNEQF
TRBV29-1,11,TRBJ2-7,SVERADSYEQY
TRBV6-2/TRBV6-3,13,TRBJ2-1,ASSTSGISYNEQF
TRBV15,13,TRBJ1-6,ATSRGPVRDLPLH
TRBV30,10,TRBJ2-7,AWGGTAYEQY